A single sample is the source of the 5 T cell receptor beta chains below, sequenced in a study of blood T cell repertoires in COVID-19. The assay was immunoSEQ multiplex PCR, and TCRdb's table has in-frame clones only and misses some. In the table there are 170,000 or so clones, more than 70% of which are singletons. The specimen was peripheral blood. The origin of the receptors is a man aged 50 to 59 with active or convalescent COVID-19.

Only one count was recorded for this clone. This sequence joins TRBV7-6 and TRBJ1-2; D might be TRBD1 (6 bases). V gave up 5 bases and J gave up 1 base, with 17 bases separating them. Germline assignment: CDR1 SGHVS and CDR2 FNYEAQ. The length of the CDR3 is 16 residues. The CDR3 sequence is CASSPGRQENNYGYTF. In DNA, the CDR3 is TGTGCCAGCAGCCCGGGGAGACAGGAGAATAACTATGGCTACACCTTC.

The chain is built from TRBV11-3 and TRBJ2-7; the D gene is possibly TRBD2 (5 bases). V lost 0 bases, J lost 6 bases, and 9 bases lay in between. From germline, CDR1 is SGHNT and CDR2 YENEEA. The CDR3 is 13 residues long. The CDR3 nucleotides read TGTGCCAGCAGCTTAGATCACGGAGGCGAGCAGTACTTC. Protein product: CASSLDHGGEQYF.

The chain employs TRBV28 and TRBJ1-4; 7 bases agree with TRBD1. The CDR3 is 17 amino acids. After removal of 8 bases from V and 1 base from J, the junction contained 13 bases not matched to a gene. Germline V gives CDR1 MDHEN, CDR2 SYDVKM. CDR3 in amino acids: CASGVGGHSGTNEKLFF. CDR3 in DNA: TGTGCCAGCGGGGTAGGGGGCCACTCTGGAACTAATGAAAAACTGTTTTTT.

CDR3 DNA: TGTGCCAGCAGCTTAAGTACAGGGCACAATTCACCCCTCCACTTT. As protein: CASSLSTGHNSPLHF. The V and J genes are TRBV7-8 and TRBJ1-6; TRBD1 might be the D (6 bases). The CDR3 consists of 15 residues. Trimming removed 2 bases at V and 7 bases at J, with 12 bases between. CDR1 and CDR2 from the germline V gene are SGHVS and FQNEAQ. Filled out from reference TRBV7-8 and TRBJ1-6, the complete variable domain reads GAGVSQSPRYKVAKRGQDVALRCDPISGHVSLFWYQQALGQGPEFLTYFQNEAQLDKSGLPSDRFFAERPEGSVSTLKIQRTQQEDSAVYLCASSLSTGHNSPLHFGNGTRLTVT.

The J gene is TRBJ2-4, the V gene TRBV6-2 or TRBV6-3; D is possibly TRBD1 (6 bases). The CDR3 runs to 15 residues. CDR1 and CDR2 from the germline V gene are MNHEY and SVGEGT. Trimming shortened V by 6 bases and J by 2 bases, and 14 bases separated the two germline ends. Here the CDR3 reads CASSEMGHSKNIQYF. DNA of the CDR3: TGTGCCAGCAGCGAAATGGGACACTCCAAAAACATTCAGTACTTC.